The clone carrying this T cell receptor (beta chain) was observed once. CDR1 SEHNR and CDR2 FQNEAQ come from the germline V gene (reference sequence). This CDR3 region has 14 residues. Losses at the gene ends were 5 bases for V and 10 bases for J; bases not matched to a gene: 8. Sequencing was performed with immunoSEQ multiplex PCR; in TCRdb, only in-frame clones are kept and a portion is missing. The sample yields about 150,000 clones, 75% to 90% seen once. The data stem from a study of blood T cell repertoires in COVID-19. The origin of this receptor is a man older than 75 with acute or convalescent COVID-19. V is TRBV7-9 and J is TRBJ1-4; 9 positions agree with TRBD1. The sequenced material came from peripheral blood. CDR3 coding DNA: TGTGCCAGCAGCCAGGCCGGGACAGGGACAAAACTGTTTTTT. This translates into CASSQAGTGTKLFF.